A selection of T cell receptor beta chains follows, all from one sample in a study of blood T cell repertoires in COVID-19. Repertoires were generated with immunoSEQ multiplex PCR, while TCRdb's copy carries only in-frame clones and drops some. The top ten hold 6.5% of the sample, which has roughly 51,000 clones, roughly 84% seen once. Sample: peripheral blood. The receptors derive from a man aged 45-60 years with active COVID-19. CDR3s include the opening cysteine and the closing phenylalanine or tryptophan. Fields, in order: V gene, J gene, CDR3 protein.

V: TRBV20-1
J: TRBJ1-2
CDR3: CSAEGENGYTF

V: TRBV16
J: TRBJ1-1
CDR3: CASSRPYWGDTEAFF

V: TRBV7-2
J: TRBJ2-2
CDR3: CASSLAGTSGTGELFF

V: TRBV5-6
J: TRBJ2-5
CDR3: CASSQTLAGVGETQYF

V: TRBV5-5
J: TRBJ2-7
CDR3: CASSLAPQYEQYF

V: TRBV10-3
J: TRBJ1-1
CDR3: CAISGGGAGDTEAFF

V: TRBV9
J: TRBJ1-1
CDR3: CASSIGQGVTEAFF

V: TRBV5-6
J: TRBJ2-1
CDR3: CASSLTRETGQFF

V: TRBV21-1
J: TRBJ1-3
CDR3: CASKGVISGNTIYF

V: TRBV7-7
J: TRBJ2-3
CDR3: CASSFAGGNTDTQYF

V: TRBV10-3
J: TRBJ1-1
CDR3: CAISQGIQAAFF

V: TRBV7-8
J: TRBJ1-5
CDR3: CASSQGNRALGDQPQHF

V: TRBV3-1/TRBV3-2
J: TRBJ2-1
CDR3: CASSQAGEGFF